The present entry profiles one T cell receptor (beta chain) with its context. PCR was run on genomic DNA. Amplification of the beta chain CDR3 used 30 forward and 13 reverse multiplex primers. One entry per CDR3 protein results from TCRdb running MiXCR on the multiplex PCR reads. The data contain about 270,000 distinct CDR3 sequences, 45% to 60% of them singletons. The data were obtained in a study of type 1 and type 2 diabetes patients. The V end lost 2 bases, the J end lost 8 bases, and 21 bases lay between the germline ends. The CDR3 is 16 amino acids. Germline CDR1 reads LGHNA; CDR2 reads YSLEER. The receptor was derived from a man in his late teens or twenties with type 2 diabetes. The specimen was peripheral blood mononuclear cells (PBMCs). The V and J genes are TRBV4-3 and TRBJ1-2, with D maybe TRBD1 (5 bases). In DNA form, the CDR3 reads TGCGCCAGCAGCCAATCCATCAGTCGGGGGGTGAGCGGCTACACCTTC. Residues: CASSQSISRGVSGYTF.